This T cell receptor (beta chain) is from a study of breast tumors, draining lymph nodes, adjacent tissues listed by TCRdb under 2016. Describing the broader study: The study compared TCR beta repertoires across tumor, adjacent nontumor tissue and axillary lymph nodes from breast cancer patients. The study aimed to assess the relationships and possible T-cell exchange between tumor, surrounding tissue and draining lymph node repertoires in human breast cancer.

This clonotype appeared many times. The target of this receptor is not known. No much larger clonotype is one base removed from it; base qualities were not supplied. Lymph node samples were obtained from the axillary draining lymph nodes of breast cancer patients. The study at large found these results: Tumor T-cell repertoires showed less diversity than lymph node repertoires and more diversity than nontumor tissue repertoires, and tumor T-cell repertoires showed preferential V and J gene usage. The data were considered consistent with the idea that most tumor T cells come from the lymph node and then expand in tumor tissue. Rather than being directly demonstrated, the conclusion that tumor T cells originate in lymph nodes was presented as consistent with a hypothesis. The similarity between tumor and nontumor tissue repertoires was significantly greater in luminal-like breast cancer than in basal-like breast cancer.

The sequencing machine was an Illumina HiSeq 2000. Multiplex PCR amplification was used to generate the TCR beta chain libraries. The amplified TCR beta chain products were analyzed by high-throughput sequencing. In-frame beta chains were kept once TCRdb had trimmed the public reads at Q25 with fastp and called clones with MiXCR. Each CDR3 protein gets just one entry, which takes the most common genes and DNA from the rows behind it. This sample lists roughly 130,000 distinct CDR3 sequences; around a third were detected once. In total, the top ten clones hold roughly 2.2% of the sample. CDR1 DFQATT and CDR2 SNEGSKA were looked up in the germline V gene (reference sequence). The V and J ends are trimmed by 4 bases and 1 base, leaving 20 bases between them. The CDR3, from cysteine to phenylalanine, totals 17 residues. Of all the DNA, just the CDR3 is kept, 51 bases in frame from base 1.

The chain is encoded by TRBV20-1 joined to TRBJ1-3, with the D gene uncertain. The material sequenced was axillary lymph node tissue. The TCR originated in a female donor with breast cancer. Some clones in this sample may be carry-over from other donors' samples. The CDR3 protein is CSATDRETAPSGNTIYF. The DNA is TGCAGTGCTACAGACCGGGAAACAGCCCCTTCTGGAAACACCATATATTTT.